The 9 T cell receptor beta chains reported below all come from one sample, sequenced in a study of blood T cell repertoires in COVID-19. Data came from immunoSEQ multiplex PCR; TCRdb stores just in-frame clones and leaves some out. Of approximately 30,000 clones in the sample, about 92% were seen once. Sequencing input: peripheral blood. These receptors were obtained from a man between 65 and 85 years old with active or convalescent COVID-19.

This clone was counted only a few times. The rearrangement links TRBV6-2 or TRBV6-3 to TRBJ1-2; D remains unclear. V lost 1 base and J lost 1, with 7 bases in between. CDR3 length: 14 residues. Germline lookup yields CDR1 MNHEY and CDR2 SVGEGT. The CDR3 sequence is CASSYLRVNYGYTF. CDR3 bases: TGTGCCAGCAGTTACTTGAGGGTTAACTATGGCTACACCTTC.

This chain uses TRBV6-2 or TRBV6-3 with TRBJ1-2; D remains unclear. This CDR3 is 15 amino acids long. Trimming cost V 4 bases and J 2 bases, with 14 bases left between them. Germline V CDR1 and CDR2: MNHEY, SVGEGT. The CDR3, as DNA: TGTGCCAGCAGTTCTCGCAGAACCCCGAACTATGGCTACACCTTC. Translated, it gives CASSSRRTPNYGYTF.

V usage is TRBV28 and J usage is TRBJ2-3; 10 bases line up with TRBD2. The CDR3 is made up of 14 amino acids. V gave up 5 bases and J gave up 6 bases; unmatched junction bases: 5. Germline CDR1 and CDR2: MDHEN and SYDVKM. The CDR3 coding sequence is TGTGCCAGCAGTACTAGCGGGACCGGGGATACGCAGTATTTT. Residues: CASSTSGTGDTQYF.

The chain employs TRBV6-5 and TRBJ1-1, with D perhaps TRBD1 (6 bases). V was cut by 0 bases and J by 2 bases, with 10 bases left in between. The V gene's germline CDR1 is MNHEY and CDR2 SVGAGI. This CDR3 has 15 amino acids. This chain's CDR3 is CASSYSKGGNTEAFF. The CDR3 nucleotides are TGTGCCAGCAGTTACTCGAAAGGGGGAAACACTGAAGCTTTCTTT.

As for this clone: The junction differs from germline at one of its ends, possibly a read error. The chain is built from TRBV6-5 and TRBJ1-2; D gene uncertain. Germline values: CDR1 MNHEY, CDR2 SVGAGI. The CDR3 sequence is 15 residues long. CDR3 in DNA: TGTGCCAGCAGTTACCTTGGACTCCCCCATGGGCTGGAATCCTTC. Protein sequence: CASSYLGLPHGLESF.

The chain combines TRBV19 with TRBJ1-1, with D perhaps matching TRBD1 (6 bases). The germline gives CDR1 LNHDA, CDR2 SQIVND (reference sequence). The germline V and J ends were trimmed by 5 bases and 11 bases, with 21 bases remaining between them. There are 14 residues in the CDR3. The CDR3 loop reads CASSVMSRGASAFF. The CDR3 DNA follows: TGTGCCAGTAGTGTTATGAGTCGGGGGGCGTCGGCTTTCTTT.

The chain combines TRBV15 with TRBJ2-1; 9 bases are a match to TRBD2. The CDR3 is made up of 15 amino acids. J gave up 3 bases and V 5 bases, and 5 bases lay outside the gene matches. Germline CDR1 LNHNV, CDR2 YYDKDF (reference sequence). CDR3 coding DNA: TGTGCCACCAGCGAGGGCGGGAGGGGCTACAATGAGCAGTTCTTC. This sequence encodes CATSEGGRGYNEQFF.

V is TRBV2 and J is TRBJ2-5; 13 nucleotides match TRBD2. CDR3 length: 16 residues. J gave up 5 bases and V 6 bases, and 9 bases lay outside the gene matches. CDR1 and CDR2 (germline): SNHLY, FYNNEI. For the CDR3, the DNA is TGTGCCAGCAGCGTACTAGCGGGAGGGCCGGGGGAGACCCAGTACTTC. It codes for CASSVLAGGPGETQYF.

This clone has a single count. J is TRBJ2-2 and V is TRBV6-2 or TRBV6-3, with D possibly TRBD2 on 7 matching bases. V was trimmed by 4 bases and J by 4 bases, leaving 10 bases between them. The germline CDR1 and CDR2 sequences are MNHEY and SVGEGT. This CDR3 contains 14 residues. For the CDR3, the DNA is TGTGCCAGCAGTTCGGGGGGCGGCACCGGGGAGCTGTTTTTT. The encoded protein is CASSSGGGTGELFF.